Following are 9 T cell receptor beta chains from one sample sequenced in a study of human thymus T cells. Resections that were taken during corrective heart surgery supplied the thymus tissue. Generated by immunoSEQ multiplex PCR, the TCRdb table keeps only in-frame clones and is missing some. The sample lists 100,000 to 150,000 clones, around 95% seen once, with roughly 0.024% in the top ten. Sample: thymus tissue. Source of these receptors: a boy under three years old with a congenital heart defect but otherwise immunologically healthy.

This chain joins TRBV27 and TRBJ1-1; no clear D gene. The length of the CDR3 is 15 residues. CDR1 is MNHEY, CDR2 SMNVEV, per germline (reference sequence). V dropped 4 bases and J dropped 5 bases, with 17 bases sitting between them. CDR3 sequence: CASSSQRGLGTEAFF. The CDR3 nucleotides read TGTGCCAGCAGTTCCCAGCGAGGGCTGGGGACTGAAGCTTTCTTT.

This chain connects TRBV11-3 to TRBJ1-6; D gene uncertain. The germline V gene encodes CDR1 SGHNT and CDR2 YENEEA. This CDR3 is built from 15 residues. V lost 7 bases to trimming and J lost 7 bases, with 17 bases between them. The CDR3 sequence is CASNNRTASNSPLHF. The DNA for the CDR3 is TGTGCCAGCAACAACCGGACGGCTTCCAATTCACCCCTCCACTTT.

The chain couples TRBV30 to TRBJ2-6, with D hard to call. The CDR3 consists of 13 residues. Germline values: CDR1 GTSNPN, CDR2 SVGIG (reference sequence). Trimming pared 0 bases from V and 2 bases from J, leaving 2 bases between. CDR3 loop: CAWSVPGANVLTF. The CDR3 DNA is TGTGCCTGGAGTGTACCTGGGGCCAACGTCCTGACTTTC.

The V gene is TRBV6-4, the J gene TRBJ2-1; D is possibly TRBD2 (5 bases). Trimming left V 3 bases short and J 0 bases short, with 12 bases between. This CDR3 region has 16 residues. CDR1 is MRHNA and CDR2 is SNTAGT in the germline V gene. CDR3 loop: CASSEYDGGSYNEQFF. The DNA for the CDR3 is TGTGCCAGCAGTGAATACGACGGAGGCTCCTACAATGAGCAGTTCTTC.

The J gene is TRBJ2-2, the V gene TRBV27, with D perhaps matching TRBD2 (5 bases). Germline V lookup: CDR1 MNHEY, CDR2 SMNVEV (reference sequence). V was cut by 6 bases and J by 3 bases, with 11 bases left in between. The CDR3 runs to 14 residues. The CDR3 here is CASSEDFHTGELFF. Here the CDR3 DNA reads TGTGCCAGCAGCGAGGACTTCCACACCGGGGAGCTGTTTTTT.

The rearrangement joins TRBV4-3 to TRBJ2-7; 9 bases match TRBD2. The CDR3 extends over 18 amino acids. After removal of 2 bases from V and 1 base from J, the junction contained 12 bases not matched to a gene. CDR1 and CDR2 from the germline V gene are LGHNA and YSLEER. The DNA for the CDR3 is TGCGCCAGCAGCCAAACACTTAGCGGGGGCCTTTTTTCCTACGAGCAGTACTTC. Translated: CASSQTLSGGLFSYEQYF.

The chain links TRBV9 to TRBJ2-1; D gene ambiguous. V was shortened by 0 bases and J by 8 bases, with 18 bases between the two germline ends. CDR1 is SGDLS and CDR2 is YYNGEE in the germline V gene. This CDR3 has 16 residues. The CDR3 nucleotides are TGTGCCAGCAGCGTAGGCATTGATAGAGTAGGCGATGAGCAGTTCTTC. As protein: CASSVGIDRVGDEQFF.

The gene calls are TRBV28 and TRBJ1-2; a weak D match, TRBD1 (5 bases). This CDR3 has 14 amino acids. Germline CDR1 is MDHEN and CDR2 is SYDVKM. V was trimmed by 2 bases and J by 7 bases, leaving 14 bases between them. The DNA of the CDR3 is TGTGCCAGCAGTTTAAAAGGGGAGACGCGTGGCTACACCTTC. As protein: CASSLKGETRGYTF.

The rearrangement uses TRBV28 and TRBJ1-1; 7 bases are a match to TRBD1. Looked up from germline, CDR1 is MDHEN and CDR2 is SYDVKM. This CDR3 is 16 amino acids long. V lost 5 bases and J lost 7; bases outside the gene matches: 16. The CDR3 region has the DNA TGTGCCAGCAGTGCGGACCACCGGGACAGCGCTCATGAAGCTTTCTTT. This codes for CASSADHRDSAHEAFF.